This is a list of T cell receptor beta chains from one sample in a study of T cells in localized non-small cell lung cancer. Data came from immunoSEQ multiplex PCR; TCRdb stores just in-frame clones and leaves some out. The table has 78,000 or so clones, 70% to 90% seen once. The sequencing here drew on peripheral blood, taken before any cancer treatment. Receptors were obtained from a man between 40 and 69 years old with stage I lung adenocarcinoma. The CDR3 runs from the conserved cysteine through the conserved F or W. The order of the fields is J gene, D gene, V gene, clone size, CDR3 protein, CDR3 DNA. D genes are given only for firm matches. Not all rows give a size; the values are once, few, many and, for expanded clones, a class.

j_gene: TRBJ2-5; d_gene: TRBD2; v_gene: TRBV5-1; abundance: .; CDR3aa: CASSSGLAGVTQYF; CDR3nt: TGCGCCAGCAGCTCCGGACTAGCGGGAGTAACCCAGTACTTC
j_gene: TRBJ2-3; d_gene: TRBD2; v_gene: TRBV4-2; abundance: .; CDR3aa: CASSQDRIAGLTDTQYF; CDR3nt: TGTGCCAGCAGCCAAGATCGAATAGCGGGACTCACAGATACGCAGTATTTT
j_gene: TRBJ1-2; d_gene: .; v_gene: TRBV2; abundance: .; CDR3aa: CASMRGFNYGYTF; CDR3nt: TGTGCCAGCATGAGGGGCTTTAACTATGGCTACACCTTC
j_gene: TRBJ2-4; d_gene: .; v_gene: TRBV5-1; abundance: .; CDR3aa: CASSPISETKNIQYF; CDR3nt: TGCGCCAGCAGCCCTATCAGCGAAACCAAAAACATTCAGTACTTC
j_gene: TRBJ2-3; d_gene: .; v_gene: TRBV18; abundance: few; CDR3aa: CASSPITDTQYF; CDR3nt: TGTGCCAGCTCACCTATCACAGATACGCAGTATTTT
j_gene: TRBJ2-7; d_gene: TRBD1; v_gene: TRBV27; abundance: few; CDR3aa: CASSPLGQGRSSYEQYF; CDR3nt: TGTGCCAGCAGTCCCCTGGGACAGGGGCGAAGCTCCTACGAGCAGTACTTC
j_gene: TRBJ2-1; d_gene: .; v_gene: TRBV27; abundance: .; CDR3aa: CASSLYREVSEQFF; CDR3nt: TGTGCCAGCAGTTTGTACAGGGAGGTCAGTGAGCAGTTCTTC
j_gene: TRBJ2-3; d_gene: TRBD1; v_gene: TRBV19; abundance: .; CDR3aa: CASSIGGTGATDTQYF; CDR3nt: TGTGCCAGTAGTATAGGTGGGACAGGGGCCACAGATACGCAGTATTTT
j_gene: TRBJ2-3; d_gene: .; v_gene: TRBV9; abundance: .; CDR3aa: CASSVGIDTQYF; CDR3nt: TGTGCCAGCAGCGTAGGTATAGATACGCAGTATTTT
j_gene: TRBJ2-1; d_gene: TRBD1; v_gene: TRBV18; abundance: once; CDR3aa: CASSPRRDSYNEQFF; CDR3nt: TGTGCCAGCTCACCAAGAAGGGACAGCTACAATGAGCAGTTCTTC
j_gene: TRBJ2-4; d_gene: .; v_gene: TRBV30; abundance: .; CDR3aa: CACDSPGNPGRWDF; CDR3nt: TGTGCCTGCGATAGCCCCGGGAACCCGGGGAGGTGGGACTTC
j_gene: TRBJ2-1; d_gene: TRBD2; v_gene: TRBV9; abundance: .; CDR3aa: CASSVVSGGDNEQFF; CDR3nt: TGTGCCAGCAGCGTAGTTAGCGGGGGCGACAATGAGCAGTTCTTC
j_gene: TRBJ2-5; d_gene: TRBD2; v_gene: TRBV7-2; abundance: .; CDR3aa: CASSLDPLAGGTQYF; CDR3nt: TGTGCCAGCAGCTTAGATCCCCTAGCGGGGGGAACCCAGTACTTC
j_gene: TRBJ2-2; d_gene: TRBD1; v_gene: TRBV19; abundance: .; CDR3aa: CASTGTAFTGELFF; CDR3nt: TGTGCCAGTACCGGGACAGCTTTCACCGGGGAGCTGTTTTTT
j_gene: TRBJ2-7; d_gene: .; v_gene: TRBV5-4; abundance: .; CDR3aa: CASSPGTSTHYEQYF; CDR3nt: TGTGCCAGCAGCCCCGGGACATCCACCCACTACGAGCAGTACTTC
j_gene: TRBJ2-2; d_gene: .; v_gene: TRBV27; abundance: once; CDR3aa: CASSLEVRTNTGELFF; CDR3nt: TGTGCCAGCAGTTTAGAGGTGCGAACGAACACCGGGGAGCTGTTTTTT
j_gene: TRBJ1-1; d_gene: .; v_gene: TRBV2; abundance: many; CDR3aa: CASSLWMNTEAFF; CDR3nt: TGTGCCAGCAGTCTCTGGATGAACACTGAAGCTTTCTTT
j_gene: TRBJ2-1; d_gene: .; v_gene: TRBV28; abundance: .; CDR3aa: CASSSPILSGNSYNEQFF; CDR3nt: TGTGCCAGCAGTTCGCCAATCCTTAGCGGAAACTCCTACAATGAGCAGTTCTTC
j_gene: TRBJ1-5; d_gene: TRBD1; v_gene: TRBV27; abundance: once; CDR3aa: CASRAAGTGLSFSNQPQHF; CDR3nt: TGTGCCAGCAGGGCTGCCGGGACAGGTCTTTCTTTTAGCAATCAGCCCCAGCATTTT
j_gene: TRBJ2-7; d_gene: TRBD2; v_gene: TRBV30; abundance: once; CDR3aa: CAWSDGLGSRYEQYF; CDR3nt: TGTGCCTGGAGTGACGGACTAGGGTCTCGTTACGAGCAGTACTTC
j_gene: TRBJ2-5; d_gene: .; v_gene: TRBV29-1; abundance: .; CDR3aa: CSVEKYQETQYF; CDR3nt: TGCAGCGTTGAAAAGTACCAAGAGACCCAGTACTTC
j_gene: TRBJ1-2; d_gene: TRBD1; v_gene: TRBV6-6; abundance: .; CDR3aa: CASRRTSGTDYGYTF; CDR3nt: TGTGCCAGCAGGCGTACATCCGGGACAGACTATGGCTACACCTTC
j_gene: TRBJ1-2; d_gene: TRBD1; v_gene: TRBV7-8; abundance: .; CDR3aa: CASTVSTGTGLGGYTF; CDR3nt: TGTGCCAGCACCGTTTCGACCGGGACAGGGCTCGGTGGCTACACCTTC
j_gene: TRBJ1-4; d_gene: .; v_gene: TRBV28; abundance: .; CDR3aa: CASRHGQQNEKLFF; CDR3nt: TGTGCCAGCAGACACGGACAGCAAAATGAAAAACTGTTTTTT
j_gene: TRBJ2-4; d_gene: .; v_gene: TRBV7-8; abundance: .; CDR3aa: CASSLAMEGLNIQYF; CDR3nt: TGTGCCAGCAGCTTAGCCATGGAGGGCCTTAACATTCAGTACTTC
j_gene: TRBJ1-3; d_gene: .; v_gene: TRBV2; abundance: .; CDR3aa: CASSGDRYSGNTIYF; CDR3nt: TGTGCCAGCAGTGGAGACAGGTACTCTGGAAACACCATATATTTT
j_gene: TRBJ2-3; d_gene: .; v_gene: TRBV5-4; abundance: .; CDR3aa: CASSLVAATDTQYF; CDR3nt: TGTGCCAGCAGCTTGGTGGCAGCCACAGATACGCAGTATTTT
j_gene: TRBJ2-7; d_gene: TRBD1; v_gene: TRBV19; abundance: .; CDR3aa: CASSIRDRNYEQYF; CDR3nt: TGTGCCAGTAGTATCCGGGACAGAAACTACGAGCAGTACTTC
j_gene: TRBJ1-2; d_gene: .; v_gene: TRBV30; abundance: .; CDR3aa: CAWSDGFYGYTF; CDR3nt: TGTGCCTGGAGTGACGGCTTCTATGGCTACACCTTC
j_gene: TRBJ1-1; d_gene: .; v_gene: TRBV11-2; abundance: .; CDR3aa: CASRETAPNTEAFF; CDR3nt: TGTGCCAGCAGGGAAACAGCACCCAACACTGAAGCTTTCTTT
j_gene: TRBJ2-2; d_gene: .; v_gene: TRBV13; abundance: .; CDR3aa: CASSLERYTGELFF; CDR3nt: TGTGCCAGCAGCTTAGAGCGATACACCGGGGAGCTGTTTTTT
j_gene: TRBJ2-3; d_gene: .; v_gene: TRBV5-4; abundance: .; CDR3aa: CASSLDRGSTDTQYF; CDR3nt: TGTGCCAGCAGCTTGGACCGGGGAAGCACAGATACGCAGTATTTT
j_gene: TRBJ2-7; d_gene: TRBD2; v_gene: TRBV5-6; abundance: .; CDR3aa: CASSRLGLAGYEQYF; CDR3nt: TGTGCCAGCAGCCGGTTGGGACTAGCGGGCTACGAGCAGTACTTC
j_gene: TRBJ1-1; d_gene: .; v_gene: TRBV5-1; abundance: .; CDR3aa: CASRKQPNTEAFF; CDR3nt: TGCGCCAGCAGGAAACAGCCGAACACTGAAGCTTTCTTT
j_gene: TRBJ2-5; d_gene: .; v_gene: TRBV6-6; abundance: .; CDR3aa: CASRDEGPGTQYF; CDR3nt: TGTGCCAGCAGAGATGAGGGACCGGGGACCCAGTACTTC
j_gene: TRBJ1-2; d_gene: TRBD1; v_gene: TRBV7-2; abundance: .; CDR3aa: CASSRTGGFNYGYTF; CDR3nt: TGTGCCAGCAGTCGGACAGGGGGCTTTAACTATGGCTACACCTTC
j_gene: TRBJ2-1; d_gene: .; v_gene: TRBV4-1; abundance: few; CDR3aa: CASSPDALLAGSYNEQFF; CDR3nt: TGCGCCAGCAGCCCAGACGCCCTTCTCGCGGGGTCCTACAATGAGCAGTTCTTC
j_gene: TRBJ1-2; d_gene: .; v_gene: TRBV7-2; abundance: once; CDR3aa: CASSLDPSDGYTF; CDR3nt: TGTGCCAGCAGCTTAGATCCGTCCGATGGCTACACCTTC
j_gene: TRBJ2-1; d_gene: .; v_gene: TRBV2; abundance: .; CDR3aa: CASRGLPDEQFF; CDR3nt: TGTGCCAGCAGAGGACTACCTGATGAGCAGTTCTTC
j_gene: TRBJ1-2; d_gene: TRBD1; v_gene: TRBV19; abundance: .; CDR3aa: CASSRRLQGAVGYTF; CDR3nt: TGTGCCAGTAGCCGACGGCTACAGGGGGCAGTGGGCTACACCTTC
j_gene: TRBJ1-6; d_gene: .; v_gene: TRBV7-8; abundance: medium-sized; CDR3aa: CASSLPPGPHHF; CDR3nt: TGTGCCAGCAGCTTACCTCCCGGCCCCCACCACTTT
j_gene: TRBJ2-4; d_gene: TRBD1; v_gene: TRBV7-9; abundance: .; CDR3aa: CASSRVTGQNIQYF; CDR3nt: TGTGCCAGCAGCAGAGTGACAGGGCAAAACATTCAGTACTTC
j_gene: TRBJ1-3; d_gene: .; v_gene: TRBV5-1; abundance: .; CDR3aa: CASSLANRETSGNTIYF; CDR3nt: TGCGCCAGCAGCTTGGCCAACAGGGAAACCTCTGGAAACACCATATATTTT
j_gene: TRBJ1-1; d_gene: TRBD1; v_gene: TRBV7-3; abundance: .; CDR3aa: CASSLGTGAGTEAFF; CDR3nt: TGTGCCAGCAGCCTGGGGACAGGGGCCGGCACTGAAGCTTTCTTT
j_gene: TRBJ2-1; d_gene: TRBD2; v_gene: TRBV19; abundance: .; CDR3aa: CASSIRAGGSYNEQFF; CDR3nt: TGTGCCAGTAGTATCAGAGCGGGGGGTTCCTACAATGAGCAGTTCTTC